This T cell receptor (beta chain) was captured by sequencing in a study of blood T cell repertoires in COVID-19. Looking at the study overall: Samples taken during acute and convalescent COVID-19 were collected in the United States, Italy and Spain. The cDNA or gDNA used as material had been derived from T cells, B-cell-depleted T cells, or PBMCs.

The V and J ends lost 0 bases and 7 bases respectively, with 4 bases between them. The CDR3 covers 12 residues. The germline gives CDR1 LGHDT, CDR2 YNNKEL (reference sequence). Per the authors' pipeline: It was from reference gene primer amplification that nucleated cell counts were estimated. Sequencing was performed with immunoSEQ multiplex PCR; in TCRdb, only in-frame clones are kept and a portion is missing. The V and J calls and clone size are taken from that table; D and trimming were inferred from the DNA. The sample has approximately 69,000 clones, approximately 83% seen once; the top ten hold 12%.

The sequence derives from a human donor in a cohort sampled during active COVID-19. This chain joins TRBV3-1 (or the pseudogene TRBV3-2) and TRBJ2-1; D gene uncertain. Sequencing was done on a sample of peripheral blood. CDR3 DNA: TGTGCCAGCAGCCAAGATCTAAATGAGCAGTTCTTC. Translated, it gives CASSQDLNEQFF.